This entry is about one TCR beta chain. Clones were read by immunoSEQ multiplex PCR, and TCRdb kept only the in-frame ones, dropping some. This table has 60,000 to 90,000 clones, approximately 97% appearing once. This entry is derived from a study of technical replicates of blood from a handful of donors. The germline V gene has CDR1 MNHEY and CDR2 SMNVEV (reference sequence). The CDR3 sequence is 14 residues long. V shed 0 bases, J shed 4 bases, and the junction held 3 bases outside the gene matches. The sequence derives from a human donor in good health. The chain uses TRBV27 and TRBJ2-7, with TRBD1 matching 7 bases. The sequencing sample was made of T cells isolated from PBMCs. CDR3: CASSLSGGIYEQYF. The CDR3, as DNA: TGTGCCAGCAGTTTATCAGGGGGCATATACGAGCAGTACTTC.